In this sample, the clone carrying this T cell receptor (beta chain) turned up once. What it recognizes is unknown. TCRdb keeps only in-frame clones here, not all; method: immunoSEQ multiplex PCR. The repertoire holds approximately 2,000,000 clones, 92% seen once, with about 0.41% in the top ten. Every donor was a Caucasian adult from Nashville, Tennessee. This specimen belongs to a study of shared clonotypes between healthy human individuals. The study, taken as a whole, reports: Memory subsets generally showed smaller estimated richness than naive subsets did. Few donors limited the genetic and exposure-history diversity represented. Incomplete sequencing of sorted subsets was indicated by rarefaction despite large depth.

From germline, CDR1 is MNHNY and CDR2 SVGAGI (reference sequence). The CDR3 spans 13 residues. Between the trimmed V and J ends, which lost 6 bases and 3 bases, there was a span of 10 bases. This chain connects TRBV6-6 to TRBJ2-3; D gene uncertain. Sequencing used naive CD4+ T cells from PBMCs. Subset denoted: CD45RA+ positively selected. The receptor was derived from a man between 18 and 29 years old in good health. Some clones in this sample may be carry-over from other donors' samples. CDR3 in amino acids: CASSPFVTDTQYF. The CDR3 nucleotides read TGTGCCAGCAGCCCCTTTGTTACAGATACGCAGTATTTT.